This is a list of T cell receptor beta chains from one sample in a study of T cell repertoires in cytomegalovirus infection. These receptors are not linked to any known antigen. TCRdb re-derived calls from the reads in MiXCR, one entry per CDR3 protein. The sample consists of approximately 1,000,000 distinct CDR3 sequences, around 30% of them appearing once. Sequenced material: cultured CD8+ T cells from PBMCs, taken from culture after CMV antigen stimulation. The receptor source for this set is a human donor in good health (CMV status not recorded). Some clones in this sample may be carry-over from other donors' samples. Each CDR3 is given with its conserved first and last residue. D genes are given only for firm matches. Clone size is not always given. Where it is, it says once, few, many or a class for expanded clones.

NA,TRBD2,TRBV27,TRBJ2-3,TGTGAATCGGGGGGAGGGGAGGGAGATACGCAGTATTTT,CESGGGEGDTQYF
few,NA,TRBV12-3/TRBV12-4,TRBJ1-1,TGTGCCAGCAGTTTGACCCGATACACTGAAGCTTTCTTT,CASSLTRYTEAFF
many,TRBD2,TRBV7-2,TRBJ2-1,TGTGCCAGCAGCCCTAGCGGGGGGCGAAACAATGAGCAGTTCTTC,CASSPSGGRNNEQFF
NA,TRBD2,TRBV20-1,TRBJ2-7,TGCAGTGCTAGATTAGCGGGGGTCCTCACCGAGAGCTCCTACGAGCAGTACTTC,CSARLAGVLTESSYEQYF
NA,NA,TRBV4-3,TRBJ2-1,TGCGCCAGCAGCCAAGATTCGGGACCTTACAATGAGCAGTTCTTC,CASSQDSGPYNEQFF
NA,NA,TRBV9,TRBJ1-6,TGTGCCAGCAGCGTAGCTTCGGATCCCAATTTTTCACCCCTCCACTTT,CASSVASDPNFSPLHF
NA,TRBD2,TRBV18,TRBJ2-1,TGTGCCAGCTCACCATCCGGGGGGGCGAATAACAATGAGCAGTTCTTC,CASSPSGGANNNEQFF
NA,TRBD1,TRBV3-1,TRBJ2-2,TGTGCCAGCAGCCAAAAGGGGGCGCATGTCGTGGAGCTGTTTTTT,CASSQKGAHVVELFF
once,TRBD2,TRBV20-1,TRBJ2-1,TGCAGTATCATGGGACTATCCTCCTACAATGAGCAGTTCTTC,CSIMGLSSYNEQFF
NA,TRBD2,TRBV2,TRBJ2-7,TGTGCCAGCAGGAGCGGGGGGGCCACCGGCGAGCAGTACTTC,CASRSGGATGEQYF
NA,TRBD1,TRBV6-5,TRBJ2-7,TGTGCCAGCAGTTACCCTGGACAGGTCGAGCAGTACTTC,CASSYPGQVEQYF
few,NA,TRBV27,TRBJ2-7,TGTGCCAGCAGGTCGGGGATCGCGAACGAGCAGTACTTC,CASRSGIANEQYF
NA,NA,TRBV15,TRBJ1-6,TGTGCCACCAGCAGACCATACAAGGGAAGGAATTCACCCCTCCACTTT,CATSRPYKGRNSPLHF
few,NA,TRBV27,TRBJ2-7,TGTGCCGTAGCAGCCAGGGTTCCCTACGAGCAGTACTTC,CAVAARVPYEQYF
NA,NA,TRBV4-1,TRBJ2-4,TGCGCCAGCAGCCAAGAGCGCTCGGCCTCCATTCAGTACTTC,CASSQERSASIQYF
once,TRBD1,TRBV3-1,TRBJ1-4,TGTGCCAGCAGCCACGTAGACAGGGTTAATGAAAAACTGTTTTTT,CASSHVDRVNEKLFF
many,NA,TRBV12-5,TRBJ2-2,TGTGCTAGTGGTTCGGGGCTGACTAAAAACACCGGGGAGCTGTTTTTT,CASGSGLTKNTGELFF
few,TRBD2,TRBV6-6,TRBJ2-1,TGTGCCAGCAGTTACTCCTCTAGCGGGGGGGCTTACCCCTACAATGAGCAGTTCTTC,CASSYSSSGGAYPYNEQFF
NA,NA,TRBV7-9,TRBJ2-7,TGTGCCAGCAGCCGGACTGACACTAGCTCCTACGAGCAGTACTTC,CASSRTDTSSYEQYF
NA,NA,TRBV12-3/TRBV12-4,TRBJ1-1,TGTGCCAGCAGTTTATCGGATCTCGGGTGGGACACTGAAGCTTTCTTT,CASSLSDLGWDTEAFF
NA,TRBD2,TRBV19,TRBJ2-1,TGTGCCAGTAGTATTATAGCGGGGAGATACAATGAGCAGTTCTTC,CASSIIAGRYNEQFF
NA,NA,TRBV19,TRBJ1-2,TGTGCCAGTAGCTGGGACATACTTAACTATGGCTACACCTTC,CASSWDILNYGYTF
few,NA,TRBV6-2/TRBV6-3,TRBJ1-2,TGTGCCAGCAGCACCGACAAAGGGTTGGACTATGGCTACACCTTC,CASSTDKGLDYGYTF
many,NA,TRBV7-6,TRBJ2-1,TGTGCCAGCAGCCCGGTGGGATACAATGAGCAGTTCTTC,CASSPVGYNEQFF
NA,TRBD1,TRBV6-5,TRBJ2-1,TGTGTCAGCAGCCCAGGGACAGGGTCCTACAATGAGCAGTTCTTC,CVSSPGTGSYNEQFF
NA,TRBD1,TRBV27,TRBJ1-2,TGTGCCAGCAGACAGACAGGGGTCGCCCATGGCTACACCTTC,CASRQTGVAHGYTF
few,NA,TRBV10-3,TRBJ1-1,TGTGCCATCAGTGAGCCGACAGTGAACACTGAAGCTTTCTTT,CAISEPTVNTEAFF
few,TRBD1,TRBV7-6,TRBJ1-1,TGTGCCAGCAGCTTAAAGGACAGGGCTGAAGCTTTCTTT,CASSLKDRAEAFF
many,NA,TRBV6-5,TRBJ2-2,TGTGCCAGCAGTTACTGGCAGGGAGTAAGGACCGGGGAGCTGTTTTTT,CASSYWQGVRTGELFF
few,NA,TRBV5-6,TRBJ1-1,TGTGCCAGCAGCTTGGAACGGGCGAACACTGAAGCTTTCTTT,CASSLERANTEAFF
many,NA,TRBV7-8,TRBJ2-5,TGTGCCAGCAGCACTTCTGTTAGAGGACAAGAGACCCAGTACTTC,CASSTSVRGQETQYF
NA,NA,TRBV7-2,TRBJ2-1,TGTGCCAGCAGCCCCCCCTTACTCTCGAACAATGAGCAGTTCTTC,CASSPPLLSNNEQFF
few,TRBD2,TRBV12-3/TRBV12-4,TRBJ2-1,TGTGCCAGCAGAATGGGGGGGGGTATCAATGAGCAGTTCTTC,CASRMGGGINEQFF
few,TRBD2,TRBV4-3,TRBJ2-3,TGCGCCAGCAGCCAAGAAATCCCGACTAGCGGGGGGCCGGGCACAGATACGCAGTATTTT,CASSQEIPTSGGPGTDTQYF
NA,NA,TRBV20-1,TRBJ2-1,TGCAGTGCTGTGGTGGACAGTTACAATGAGCAGTTCTTC,CSAVVDSYNEQFF
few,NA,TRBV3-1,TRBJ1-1,TGTGCCAGCAGCCACGCGGGGGACGGCACTGAAGCTTTCTTT,CASSHAGDGTEAFF
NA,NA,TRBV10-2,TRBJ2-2,TGCGCCTGCCGTGAGACACTCTCCGGGGAGCTGTTTTTT,CACRETLSGELFF
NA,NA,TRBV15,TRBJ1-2,TGTGCCACCAGCAGAGAGTTGGCCGGGGCAGCCAACTATGGCTACACCTTC,CATSRELAGAANYGYTF
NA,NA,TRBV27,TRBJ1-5,TGTGCCAGCAGCGTGACGGGGAATCAGCCCCAGCATTTT,CASSVTGNQPQHF
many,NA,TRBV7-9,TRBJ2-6,TGTGCCAGCAGCTTAAAGTCAGGGTTTGGGGCCAACGTCCTGACTTTC,CASSLKSGFGANVLTF
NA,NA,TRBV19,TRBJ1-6,TGTGCCAGTAGCCTCGGAGGGAGGCCCCTCCACTTT,CASSLGGRPLHF
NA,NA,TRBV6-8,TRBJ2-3,TGTGCCACCATCCCAGGGGCAGAAGATACGCAGTATTTT,CATIPGAEDTQYF
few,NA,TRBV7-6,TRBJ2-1,TGTGCCAGCAGCTCCTCACCCCACAATGAGCAGTTCTTC,CASSSSPHNEQFF
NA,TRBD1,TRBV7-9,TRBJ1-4,TGTGCCAGCAGCTTAGCAGACGGACAGGGGCGTGAAAAACTGTTTTTT,CASSLADGQGREKLFF
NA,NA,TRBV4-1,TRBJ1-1,TGCGCCAGCAGCCAGTATGGACAGTCTACTGAAGCTTTCTTT,CASSQYGQSTEAFF
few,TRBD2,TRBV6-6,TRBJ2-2,TGTGCCAGCAGTTACTCGATGTTAGCGGGGGATACCGGGGAGCTGTTTTTT,CASSYSMLAGDTGELFF
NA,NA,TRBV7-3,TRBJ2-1,TGTGCCAGCAGCTTAATTCCAGGGGCGGGTGAGCAGTTCTTC,CASSLIPGAGEQFF
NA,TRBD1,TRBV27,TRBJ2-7,TGTGCCAGCAGTTCGGGACAGGAGGACTACGAGCAGTACTTC,CASSSGQEDYEQYF
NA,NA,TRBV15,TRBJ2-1,TGTGCCACCAGCAGAGACTGGGCAGTACCACCGAGCTCCTACAATGAGCAGTTCTTC,CATSRDWAVPPSSYNEQFF
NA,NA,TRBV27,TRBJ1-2,TGTGCCAGCAGTCCCTTAATCGGGGCTACCTATGGCTACACCTTC,CASSPLIGATYGYTF
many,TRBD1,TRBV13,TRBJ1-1,TGTGCCAGCGGGGGGACAGGGAAGCCTGAAGCTTTCTTT,CASGGTGKPEAFF
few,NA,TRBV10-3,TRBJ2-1,TGTGCCATCAGTGAGTCCGTTTTGGGGGATGAGCAGTTCTTC,CAISESVLGDEQFF
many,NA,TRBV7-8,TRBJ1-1,TGTGCCAGCAGCTCCAGGGAATGGTTGGGTGAAGCTTTCTTT,CASSSREWLGEAFF
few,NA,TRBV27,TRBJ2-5,TGTGCCAGCAGTTTATATAGGGCTGGGGAGACCCAGTACTTC,CASSLYRAGETQYF
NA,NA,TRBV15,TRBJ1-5,TGTGCCACTAACCGGGCTCGCCATCAGCCCCAGCATTTT,CATNRARHQPQHF
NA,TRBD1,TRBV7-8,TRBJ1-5,TGTGCCAGCAGCCCATTGACAGGGAACAATCAGCCCCAGCATTTT,CASSPLTGNNQPQHF
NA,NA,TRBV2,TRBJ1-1,TGTGCCAGCCCCTTCTACAGCGGGGGGAACACTGAAGCTTTCTTT,CASPFYSGGNTEAFF
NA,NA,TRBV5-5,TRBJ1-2,TGTGCCAGCAGCCCGGGGAAGGGTAACTATGGCTACACCTTC,CASSPGKGNYGYTF
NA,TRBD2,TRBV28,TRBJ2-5,TGTGCCAGCACCCGATTAACAGCGGGGGTAGCAGAGACCCAGTACTTC,CASTRLTAGVAETQYF
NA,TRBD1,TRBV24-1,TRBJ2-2,TGTGCCACCAGTGGTCGACAGGGAGAGTTGCCCGGGGAGCTGTTTTTT,CATSGRQGELPGELFF